The present T cell receptor (beta chain) was sequenced within a study of T cell clonotyping in hematopoietic cell transplantation. Recipients were bled about 28 days pretransplant and at posttransplant days 30, 100, 180. Study conclusions and caveats: After transplant, recipient diversity fell while pathologically expanded clonotypes grew through day 180.

V dropped 9 bases and J dropped 0 bases, with 17 bases sitting between them. Germline V CDR1 and CDR2: LGHNA, YSLEER. This CDR3 contains 15 residues. Concerning this clone itself: Its antigen remains unknown.

Sequenced by immunoSEQ multiplex PCR; TCRdb stores in-frame clones only, minus some. The table lists about 900 clones, roughly 96% of them singletons. This sample comprised peripheral blood mononuclear cells, obtained 180 days after allogeneic stem cell transplant. The chain is built from TRBV4-3 and TRBJ1-2, with D hard to call. This receptor was obtained from a male patient between 55 and 70 years old who had an allogeneic stem cell transplant from an unrelated donor, so T cells may come from the graft donor. Some clones in this sample may be carry-over from other donors' samples. CDR3 in amino acids: CASTHQLTANYGYTF. The DNA for the CDR3 is TGCGCCAGTACCCATCAGTTGACGGCTAACTATGGCTACACCTTC.